The 26 T cell receptor beta chains below were found in one sample sequenced in a study of cytomegalovirus exposure and HLA in healthy donors. Amplification used 60 Vbeta primers and 13 Jbeta primers. The assay was immunoSEQ multiplex PCR, and TCRdb's table has in-frame clones only and misses some. This repertoire shows about 92,000 clones, roughly 69% found once; its top ten account for 2.5% to 3%. The sample comprised PBMCs. These receptors were obtained from a man aged 50 to 59 in good health and CMV-seronegative.

The J gene is TRBJ2-5, the V gene TRBV5-1, with 9 bases lining up with TRBD2. CDR1 is SGHRS and CDR2 is YFSETQ in the germline V gene. After removal of 0 bases from V and 4 bases from J, the junction contained 4 bases not matched to a gene. The CDR3 is made up of 15 amino acids. CDR3 DNA sequence: TGCGCCAGCAGCTTGGTACTAGCGGGCTTAGAGACCCAGTACTTC. It codes for CASSLVLAGLETQYF.

This sequence joins TRBV6-6 and TRBJ1-6; 8 bases map to TRBD1. V dropped 5 bases and J dropped 10; count of bases not matched to a gene: 7. The germline CDR1 and CDR2 sequences are MNHNY and SVGAGI (reference sequence). The CDR3 has 14 residues. CDR3 sequence: CASSEEQGDSPLHF. The CDR3 DNA reads TGTGCCAGCAGTGAGGAACAGGGGGACTCACCCCTCCACTTT.

V and J are TRBV2 and TRBJ1-2; 8 bases fit TRBD1. Per the germline V gene, CDR1 is SNHLY and CDR2 is FYNNEI. V lost 6 bases, J lost 0 bases, and 6 bases stayed unmatched. The CDR3 is made up of 15 amino acids. The CDR3 loop reads CASSFTGGTNYGYTF. CDR3 bases: TGTGCCAGCAGCTTTACAGGGGGGACTAACTATGGCTACACCTTC.

The chain recombines TRBV29-1 with TRBJ2-7; 8 bases are shared with TRBD1. CDR1 and CDR2 from the germline V gene are SQVTM and ANQGSEA. V lost 0 bases to trimming and J lost 2 bases; unmatched junction nucleotides: 6. This CDR3 is 15 amino acids long. The CDR3 sequence: CSVEEMGQEAYEQYF. CDR3 nucleotide sequence: TGCAGCGTTGAAGAAATGGGACAGGAAGCCTACGAGCAGTACTTC.

The V and J genes are TRBV5-4 and TRBJ1-1; 9 bases agree with TRBD1. The CDR3 extends over 15 amino acids. Germline V lookup: CDR1 SGHNT, CDR2 YYREEE (reference sequence). V lost 4 bases to trimming and J lost 6 bases; unmatched junction nucleotides: 10. The DNA for the CDR3 is TGTGCCAGCAGCCTGGACAGGGGAGGTGGAGCTGAAGCTTTCTTT. This codes for CASSLDRGGGAEAFF.

This clone was observed once. The chain is built from TRBV6-6 and TRBJ1-1; 10 bases are shared with TRBD1. J gave up 6 bases and V 5 bases, and 12 bases lay outside the gene matches. This CDR3 spans 16 amino acids. Germline lookup yields CDR1 MNHNY and CDR2 SVGAGI (reference sequence). The CDR3 protein is CASSHWTGGKFPEAFF. In nucleotides, the CDR3 is TGTGCCAGCAGTCACTGGACAGGGGGAAAATTCCCTGAAGCTTTCTTT.

This clone was recorded a few times. V and J are TRBV30 and TRBJ2-4; TRBD2 is a possible D gene (7 bases). Germline assignment: CDR1 GTSNPN and CDR2 SVGIG (reference sequence). Trimming shortened V by 3 bases and J by 2 bases, and 8 bases separated the two germline ends. This CDR3 is built from 13 residues. The CDR3 loop reads CAWSGGPKNIQYF. The CDR3 region has the DNA TGTGCCTGGAGCGGGGGGCCCAAAAACATTCAGTACTTC.

The table lists this clone with a few counts. The chain is built from TRBV5-4 and TRBJ2-7, with 13 bases fitting TRBD2. Germline values: CDR1 SGHNT, CDR2 YYREEE (reference sequence). The CDR3 sequence is 17 residues long. Trimming removed 5 bases from V and 3 bases from J; junction bases left unmatched: 11. Here the CDR3 DNA reads TGTGCCAGCAGTCTGAGGACTAGCGGGAGCCCTTTCTACGAGCAGTACGTC. Protein product: CASSLRTSGSPFYEQYV.

The chain links TRBV7-9 to TRBJ1-1; D is perhaps TRBD1 (5 bases). The CDR3 covers 13 residues. V lost 2 bases and J lost 1, with 5 bases in between. The germline gives CDR1 SEHNR, CDR2 FQNEAQ (reference sequence). The CDR3 is CASSLQGNTEAFF. CDR3 nucleotides: TGTGCCAGCAGCTTACAGGGGAACACTGAAGCTTTCTTT.

J is TRBJ1-3 and V is TRBV30; D is unclear. The germline CDR1 and CDR2 sequences are GTSNPN and SVGIG (reference sequence). The CDR3 length is 14 residues. Trimming took off 5 bases at V and 0 bases at J, with 11 bases between the two ends. The CDR3 nucleotides are TGTGCCTGGTCACGAGGATTCTCTGGAAACACCATATATTTT. Amino acids: CAWSRGFSGNTIYF.

This clone was counted a few times. The chain joins TRBV7-6 to TRBJ1-1; 7 bases are shared with TRBD1. From germline, CDR1 is SGHVS and CDR2 FNYEAQ. J lost 1 base, V lost 0 bases, and 11 bases had no gene match. CDR3 length: 18 residues. As DNA, the CDR3 is TGTGCCAGCAGCTTAGCCGTCAGGGGGTTACTCTCGAACACTGAAGCTTTCTTT. Its protein product is CASSLAVRGLLSNTEAFF.

V is TRBV5-4 and J is TRBJ1-4, with D possibly TRBD1 on 5 matching bases. From germline, CDR1 is SGHNT and CDR2 YYREEE (reference sequence). The CDR3 has 14 amino acids. The ends were cut back, 4 bases at V and 4 bases at J, with 11 bases in the middle. CDR3 in amino acids: CASSLGRGNEKLFF. The DNA for the CDR3 is TGTGCCAGCAGCCTGGGAAGGGGTAATGAAAAACTGTTTTTT.

This clone was observed a handful of times. The chain has TRBV5-1 and TRBJ2-5; D is possibly TRBD1 (6 bases). The CDR3 totals 13 residues. Germline V CDR1 and CDR2: SGHRS, YFSETQ. V was trimmed by 0 bases and J by 4 bases, leaving 7 bases between them. In DNA, the CDR3 is TGCGCCAGCAGCTTGGTAGGGGGAGAGACCCAGTACTTC. Amino acids: CASSLVGGETQYF.

The chain uses TRBV29-1 and TRBJ2-1; weak D call: TRBD2 (6 bases). The CDR3 loop spans 13 amino acids. Trimming left V 7 bases short and J 4 bases short, with 14 bases between. Germline values: CDR1 SQVTM, CDR2 ANQGSEA. The CDR3 region is CSGSGDFYNEQFF. The CDR3 coding sequence is TGCAGCGGGTCGGGGGACTTTTACAATGAGCAGTTCTTC.

This sequence joins TRBV4-2 and TRBJ1-2; D not resolved. V was clipped by 3 bases and J by 4 bases, with 18 bases between them. From germline, CDR1 is LGHNA and CDR2 YNFKEQ. This CDR3 comprises 16 residues. The CDR3 loop is CASSQAWNSGSYGYTF. In DNA form, the CDR3 reads TGTGCCAGCAGCCAGGCCTGGAATAGCGGGAGCTATGGCTACACCTTC.

The chain links TRBV28 to TRBJ2-7; 8 bases line up with TRBD1. J gave up 6 bases and V 5 bases, and 6 bases lay outside the gene matches. This CDR3 spans 13 amino acids. Per germline, CDR1 MDHEN and CDR2 SYDVKM. The CDR3 DNA follows: TGTGCCAGCAGTCCCGGACAGGGAGGCGAGCAGTACTTC. It codes for CASSPGQGGEQYF.

The chain links TRBV9 to TRBJ2-5; 11 nucleotides align to TRBD1. Germline V gene sequence: CDR1 SGDLS, CDR2 YYNGEE. This CDR3 is 15 amino acids long. Trimming removed 4 bases from V and 2 bases from J; junction bases left unmatched: 4. CDR3 sequence (DNA): TGTGCCAGCAGCACCAGGGACAGGGGGCAAGAGACCCAGTACTTC. Protein: CASSTRDRGQETQYF.

The V and J genes are TRBV11-3 and TRBJ2-3, with 8 bases identical to TRBD2. This CDR3 is built from 14 residues. The trim removed 8 bases at V and 2 bases at J, leaving 6 bases unmatched. From germline, CDR1 is SGHNT and CDR2 YENEEA. Written as DNA, the CDR3 is TGTGCCAGCCGCAAACTAGCGGCCACAGATACGCAGTATTTT. This encodes CASRKLAATDTQYF.

The V gene is TRBV6-1, the J gene TRBJ2-3; weak D call: TRBD1 (6 bases). The CDR3 spans 16 residues. Trimming left V 2 bases short and J 5 bases short, with 17 bases between. Per the germline V gene, CDR1 is MNHNS and CDR2 is SASEGT. The CDR3 sequence is CASSELGAPVGDTQYF. Written as DNA, the CDR3 is TGTGCCAGCAGTGAATTGGGGGCGCCGGTAGGAGATACGCAGTATTTT.

The gene calls are TRBV10-1 and TRBJ2-1, with D perhaps TRBD2 (6 bases). From germline, CDR1 is WNHNN and CDR2 SYGVQD (reference sequence). V shed 6 bases and J shed 1 base, with 13 bases lying between them. CDR3 length: 15 residues. CDR3 loop: CASSPPGTSYNEQFF. CDR3 bases: TGCGCCAGCAGCCCTCCCGGGACTTCCTACAATGAGCAGTTCTTC.

This clone was recorded a few times. For the CDR3, the DNA is TGCGCCAGCAGCGTGGACATCCCCACCTCTGGGGCCAACGTCCTGACTTTC. The encoded protein is CASSVDIPTSGANVLTF. This sequence joins TRBV5-1 and TRBJ2-6; TRBD1 is a possible D gene (5 bases). V was pared by 4 bases and J by 0 bases, with 14 bases between. This CDR3 is built from 17 residues. Germline-derived CDR1 and CDR2 are SGHRS and YFSETQ.

The V gene is TRBV20-1, the J gene TRBJ1-1, with TRBD1 as a possible D gene (6 bases). Per germline, CDR1 DFQATT and CDR2 SNEGSKA (reference sequence). This CDR3 comprises 11 residues. The CDR3 here is CRLGGNTEAFF. For the CDR3, the DNA is TGCAGGTTAGGGGGGAACACTGAAGCTTTCTTT.

Concerning this clone: Germline is not matched at one junction end, which may reflect a read error. The chain uses TRBV27 and TRBJ2-3; D might be TRBD2 (6 bases). Germline values: CDR1 MNHEY, CDR2 SMNVEV (reference sequence). The CDR3 length is 13 residues. The CDR3 here is CASSLAGTDTQYF. The CDR3 DNA follows: TGTGCCAGTAGTTTGGCGGGGACAGATACGCAGTATTTT.

The chain uses TRBV5-6 and TRBJ2-2; no reliable D call. The V gene lost 7 bases and the J gene lost 6 bases, with 13 bases spanning the gap. The germline V gene has CDR1 SGHDT and CDR2 YYEEEE. This CDR3 region has 13 residues. CDR3: CASHGLLAGELFF. In DNA form, the CDR3 reads TGTGCCAGCCACGGGTTGTTGGCCGGGGAGCTGTTTTTT.

The CDR3, as DNA: TGTGCCAGCAGCCCCGGGGGGGGAGGCTCCTACGAGCAGTACTTC. It codes for CASSPGGGGSYEQYF. The V gene is TRBV7-2, the J gene TRBJ2-7; 8 bases agree with TRBD2. CDR3 length: 15 residues. J was trimmed by 0 bases and V by 5 bases; bases with no gene match: 6. CDR1 is SGHTA, CDR2 FQGNSA, per germline.

This clone was recorded at least ten times. The chain uses TRBV11-1 and TRBJ1-1; no reliable D call. Germline CDR1 reads SGHAT; CDR2 reads FQDESV (reference sequence). Trimming left V 1 base short and J 0 bases short, with 12 bases between. The CDR3 length is 16 residues. CDR3 sequence: CASSLGSSSMNTEAFF. The CDR3 nucleotides read TGTGCCAGCAGCTTAGGCTCCTCGAGTATGAACACTGAAGCTTTCTTT.